The 21 T cell receptor beta chains presented below share a single source sample, sequenced in a study of blood T cells in healthy people across ages (dated by TCRdb to between 2014 and 2017). The method was 5' RACE. A second roughly 6 to 11 cycle PCR used a sample-barcoded 5' primer and a J-beta primer mix. TCRdb reran the public reads through fastp at Q25 and MiXCR, keeping productive beta chains. Each CDR3 protein gets just one entry, which takes the most common genes and DNA from the rows behind it. This sample is represented by 1.5 million to 2 million distinct CDR3 sequences; approximately 40% of them were singletons. The top ten hold roughly 23% of the sample. The specimen was blood. All receptors derive from a human donor in good health.

This clonotype has ten or more counts. The chain couples TRBV4-3 to TRBJ2-4; 8 bases agree with TRBD1. Germline V gene data show CDR1 as LGHNA and CDR2 as YSLEER. Trimming took 0 bases from V and 1 from J; bases not matched to a gene: 8. The CDR3 is 18 residues long. The CDR3 protein is CASSQDPQGAPAKNIQYF. The DNA for the CDR3 is TGCGCCAGCAGCCAAGATCCGCAGGGGGCGCCGGCCAAAAACATTCAGTACTTC.

A few counts support this clonotype. The chain employs TRBV29-1 and TRBJ1-2; no firm D call. Per germline, CDR1 SQVTM and CDR2 ANQGSEA. This CDR3 is built from 12 residues. V was cut by 4 bases and J by 1 base, with 7 bases left in between. For the CDR3, the DNA is TGCAGCGTTGGACGGTTTAACTATGGCTACACCTTC. Translation gives CSVGRFNYGYTF.

J is TRBJ2-2 and V is TRBV4-2; no definite D call. The CDR3 runs 15 residues. V lost 3 bases and J 5 bases, leaving 13 bases between the germline ends. The germline V gene has CDR1 LGHNA and CDR2 YNFKEQ. The CDR3 sequence: CASSQARSQTGELFF. The CDR3 region has the DNA TGTGCCAGCAGCCAGGCGAGGTCTCAAACCGGGGAGCTGTTTTTT.

The chain uses TRBV2 and TRBJ1-5; possibly TRBD1 for D (6 bases). V was cut by 6 bases and J by 4 bases, with 13 bases left in between. Germline V CDR1 and CDR2: SNHLY, FYNNEI. The CDR3 has 14 residues. CDR3 coding DNA: TGTGCCAGCAGAGCAGGGGTAGGGAATCAGCCCCAGCATTTT. Its translation is CASRAGVGNQPQHF.

The J gene is TRBJ1-4, the V gene TRBV5-6; 9 bases are shared with TRBD1. The CDR3 runs 16 residues. Per germline, CDR1 SGHDT and CDR2 YYEEEE. The V gene end was trimmed by 4 bases and the J gene end by 8 bases; junction bases not matched to a gene: 12. This CDR3 reads CASSVITGGKGEKLFF. CDR3 coding DNA: TGTGCCAGCAGCGTAATAACAGGGGGCAAGGGGGAAAAACTGTTTTTT.

In this sample, this clonotype turned up a few times. The chain has TRBV20-1 and TRBJ2-4; D unresolved. CDR1 and CDR2 from the germline V gene are DFQATT and SNEGSKA (reference sequence). The CDR3 length is 17 residues. Trimming removed 0 bases at V and 8 bases at J, with 23 bases between. The CDR3 bases are TGCAGTGCTAGAGACCTGTCCCTGGGCAAACTTGTGGACATTCAGTACTTC. It codes for CSARDLSLGKLVDIQYF.

This chain links TRBV7-9 with TRBJ2-5; 11 bases line up with TRBD1. The CDR3 totals 16 residues. Germline CDR1 reads SEHNR; CDR2 reads FQNEAQ (reference sequence). Germline trimming cut 4 bases from V and 11 bases from J; bases unmatched to any gene: 15. CDR3 region: CASSSPRDRGLWEQYF. CDR3 bases: TGTGCCAGCAGCTCCCCCAGGGACAGGGGGTTGTGGGAGCAGTACTTC.

The V call is TRBV29-1, the J call TRBJ2-3; D is unclear. There are 18 residues in the CDR3. Trimming shortened V by 3 bases and J by 0 bases, and 22 bases separated the two germline ends. Germline CDR1 SQVTM, CDR2 ANQGSEA. The CDR3 reads CSVENHRAAKWSTDTQYF. The CDR3 DNA reads TGCAGCGTTGAGAATCATAGGGCCGCCAAGTGGAGCACAGATACGCAGTATTTT.

As for this clonotype: One end of the junction is discordant with germline, which a read error may explain. V gene TRBV9 combines with J gene TRBJ2-1; D might be TRBD1 (6 bases). The length of the CDR3 is 12 residues. Germline loops: CDR1 SGDLS, CDR2 YYNGEE. The CDR3 DNA reads as TGTGCCGGCAGCGTAGGGGGACGGGAGCAGTTCTTC. Translation gives CAGSVGGREQFF.

The J gene is TRBJ2-4, the V gene TRBV12-3 or TRBV12-4; TRBD2 is a possible D gene (5 bases). The CDR3 length is 13 residues. With 1 base removed from V and 13 bases from J, the gap between germline ends came to 14 bases. DNA of the CDR3: TGTGCCAGCAGTTTAGGGGGTCTCGGCGGGCAGTACTTC. Translating gives CASSLGGLGGQYF.

This clonotype has more than one count but fewer than ten. At one end, the junction sequence differs from germline, possibly due to a read error. This rearrangement joins TRBV6-1 to TRBJ2-3; no clear D gene. Germline assignment: CDR1 MNHNS and CDR2 SASEGT. The CDR3 consists of 13 residues. The chain's CDR3 is CASSEPQWDTQDF. CDR3 nucleotide sequence: TGTGCCAGCAGTGAACCCCAATGGGATACGCAGGATTTT.

This clonotype was found a few times. This chain joins TRBV12-3 or TRBV12-4 and TRBJ1-2; D gene uncertain. Trimming shortened V by 5 bases and J by 8 bases, and 12 bases separated the two germline ends. The CDR3 has 12 amino acids. The CDR3 sequence is CASSRAPRGYTF. The CDR3 coding sequence is TGTGCCAGCAGTCGCGCCCCTCGGGGCTACACCTTC.

In this sample, this clonotype turned up many times. V usage is TRBV20-1 and J usage is TRBJ1-1; 9 bases map to TRBD1. The V gene's germline CDR1 is DFQATT and CDR2 SNEGSKA (reference sequence). After removal of 5 bases from V and 3 bases from J, the junction contained 13 bases not matched to a gene. This CDR3 contains 16 residues. The CDR3 sequence: CSAPPPKTGGDTEAFF. The CDR3 nucleotides are TGCAGTGCTCCCCCGCCAAAAACAGGGGGCGACACTGAAGCTTTCTTT.

In this sample, this clonotype turned up many times. This sequence joins TRBV4-3 and TRBJ1-6, with 10 nucleotides matching TRBD1. With V trimmed by 4 bases and J by 7 bases, 4 bases remained unmatched. Germline loops: CDR1 LGHNA, CDR2 YSLEER. This CDR3 is 15 amino acids long. CDR3 nucleotides: TGCGCCAGCAGCCGAGACAGGGGGCGGAATTCACCCCTCCACTTT. It is translated as CASSRDRGRNSPLHF.

Only a few counts were recorded for this clonotype. The CDR3 here is CASSLIYGANTGELFF. In nucleotides, the CDR3 is TGTGCCAGCAGCTTAATATACGGGGCGAACACCGGGGAGCTGTTTTTT. V is TRBV7-9 and J is TRBJ2-2; perhaps TRBD2 as D (5 bases). V was shortened by 2 bases and J by 0 bases, with 10 bases between the two germline ends. CDR1 SEHNR and CDR2 FQNEAQ come from the germline V gene (reference sequence). The CDR3 has 16 amino acids. The variable domain in full, completed from reference TRBV7-9 and TRBJ2-2, reads DTGVSQNPRHKITKRGQNVTFRCDPISEHNRLYWYRQTLGQGPEFLTYFQNEAQLEKSRLLSDRFSAERPKGSFSTLEIQRTEQGDSAMYLCASSLIYGANTGELFFGEGSRLTVL.

This clonotype occurred a few times. The rearrangement links TRBV10-3 to TRBJ2-3, with a weak D call TRBD2 (6 bases). CDR3 length: 16 residues. V was pared by 7 bases and J by 0 bases, with 17 bases between. Germline CDR1 and CDR2: ENHRY and SYGVKD. CDR3 residues: CAITTGTGSSTDTQYF. In DNA, the CDR3 is TGTGCCATCACCACCGGGACCGGGAGTAGCACAGATACGCAGTATTTT.

The gene calls are TRBV2 and TRBJ2-4; D not certain. CDR3 length equals 14 residues. Deletions cut 7 bases from V and 1 base from J, with 11 bases between. Germline lookup yields CDR1 SNHLY and CDR2 FYNNEI. In DNA, the CDR3 is TGTGCCAGCACCGAAAGGGCCGCCAAAAACATTCAGTACTTC. Translation: CASTERAAKNIQYF. The full variable domain, completed using reference TRBV2 and TRBJ2-4, is EPEVTQTPSHQVTQMGQEVILRCVPISNHLYFYWYRQILGQKVEFLVSFYNNEISEKSEIFDDQFSVERPDGSNFTLKIRSTKLEDSAMYFCASTERAAKNIQYFGAGTRLSVL.

V usage is TRBV20-1 and J usage is TRBJ2-3, with a tentative D call TRBD2 (6 bases). The CDR3 contains 15 residues. V was trimmed by 5 bases and J by 6 bases, leaving 21 bases between them. Looked up from germline, CDR1 is DFQATT and CDR2 is SNEGSKA (reference sequence). The CDR3 bases are TGCAGTGCTCCCCTAGCGTGGCGGGGTGGGGATACGCAGTATTTT. The encoded protein is CSAPLAWRGGDTQYF.

The CDR3, as DNA: TGTGCCAGCAGTCCCCCCCGGGGACCTAGGGTGGCTGAAGCTTTCTTT. This codes for CASSPPRGPRVAEAFF. The V and J genes are TRBV28 and TRBJ1-1, with a possible D match to TRBD1 (5 bases). The germline V gene has CDR1 MDHEN and CDR2 SYDVKM. The V and J ends lost 5 bases and 6 bases respectively, with 22 bases between them. The CDR3 runs to 16 residues.

This clonotype occurred a few times. The V call is TRBV27, the J call TRBJ2-5, with a tentative D call TRBD2 (7 bases). CDR1 MNHEY and CDR2 SMNVEV come from the germline V gene (reference sequence). Trimming pared 6 bases from V and 5 bases from J, leaving 16 bases between. The CDR3 runs to 14 residues. DNA for the CDR3: TGTGCCAGCAGAGGAGGGGGGGCGCGGGAGACCCAGTACTTC. The encoded protein is CASRGGGARETQYF.

The V call is TRBV4-1, the J call TRBJ1-5; D ambiguous. CDR3 length: 14 residues. Germline-derived CDR1 and CDR2 are MGHRA and YSYEKL. V was pared by 5 bases and J by 4 bases, with 12 bases between. DNA of the CDR3: TGCGCCAGCAGCTCTCACTCGGATAATCAGCCCCAGCATTTT. It encodes CASSSHSDNQPQHF.